The clone carrying this TCR beta chain was seen more than once but under ten times. Its antigen is undetermined. The identical CDR3 is also encoded by other nucleotide sequences in the sample. The data belong to a study of cytomegalovirus exposure and HLA in healthy donors. Looking at the study overall: As an earlier analysis found, about 179 million T cells yielded fewer than 130 million unique TCR beta sequences.

Findings and limits, study-wide: A list of approximately 160 TCR beta chains associated with cytomegalovirus was given. The study carried out a later analysis of TCR beta sequences. It associated roughly 17,000 of them with specific HLA alleles at a false discovery rate of 0.05.

PCR employed 60 Vbeta and 13 Jbeta primers. Measured with immunoSEQ multiplex PCR; TCRdb has only the in-frame clones, and not every one. This table has 150,000 to 200,000 clones, around 80% appearing once. This TCR was recovered from a woman in her forties or fifties in good health and CMV-seropositive. The material sequenced was PBMCs.

Here the CDR3 reads CASSPPSTDTQYF. In nucleotides, the CDR3 is TGTGCCAGCTCACCTCCTAGCACAGATACGCAGTATTTT. V and J are TRBV18 and TRBJ2-3; no clear D. Looked up from germline, CDR1 is KGHSH and CDR2 is LQKENI. V dropped 3 bases and J dropped 0 bases, with 4 bases sitting between them. CDR3 length: 13 residues.